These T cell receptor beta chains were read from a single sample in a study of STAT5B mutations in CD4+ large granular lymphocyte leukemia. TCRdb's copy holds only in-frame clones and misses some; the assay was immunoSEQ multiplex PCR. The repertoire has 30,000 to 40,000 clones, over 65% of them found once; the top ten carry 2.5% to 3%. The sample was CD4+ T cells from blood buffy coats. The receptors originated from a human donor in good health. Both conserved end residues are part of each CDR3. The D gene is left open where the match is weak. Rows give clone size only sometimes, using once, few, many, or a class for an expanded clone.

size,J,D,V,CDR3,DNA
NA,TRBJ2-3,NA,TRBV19,CASSPRGDTQYF,TGTGCCAGTAGCCCACGGGGGGATACGCAGTATTTT
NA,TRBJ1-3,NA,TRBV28,CASKEAGSGNTIYF,TGTGCCAGCAAAGAAGCAGGGTCCGGAAACACCATATATTTT
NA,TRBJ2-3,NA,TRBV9,CASSVGQRGDTQYF,TGTGCCAGCAGCGTAGGACAGAGGGGGGATACGCAGTATTTT
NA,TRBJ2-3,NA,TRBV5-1,CASSPLGRGVTDTQYF,TGCGCCAGCAGCCCCCTAGGCAGGGGTGTCACAGATACGCAGTATTTT
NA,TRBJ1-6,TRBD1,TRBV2,CASRTGGWVSPLHF,TGTGCCAGCAGGACAGGGGGCTGGGTTTCACCCCTCCACTTT
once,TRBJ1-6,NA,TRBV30,CAWSVSSYNSPLHF,TGTGCCTGGAGTGTGAGCTCCTATAATTCACCCCTCCACTTT
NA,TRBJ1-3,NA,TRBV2,CASSPQGLTGNTIYF,TGTGCCAGCAGTCCGCAGGGTCTTACTGGAAACACCATATATTTT
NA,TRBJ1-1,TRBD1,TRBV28,CASSSRDRVTEAFF,TGTGCCAGCAGTTCCCGGGACAGGGTCACTGAAGCTTTCTTT
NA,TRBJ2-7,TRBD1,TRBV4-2,CASSQVGTGGYEQYF,TGTGCCAGCAGCCAAGTGGGGACAGGGGGCTACGAGCAGTACTTC
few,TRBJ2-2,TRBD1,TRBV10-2,CASSDRTGQGNTGELFF,TGCGCCAGCAGTGATCGAACTGGACAGGGGAACACCGGGGAGCTGTTTTTT
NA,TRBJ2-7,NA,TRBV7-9,CASSLGDQQYF,TGTGCCAGCAGCTTAGGGGACCAGCAGTACTTC
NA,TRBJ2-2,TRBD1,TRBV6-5,CASRRGTGRTGELFF,TGTGCCAGCAGGAGGGGGACAGGGCGGACCGGGGAGCTGTTTTTT
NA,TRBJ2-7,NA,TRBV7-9,CASSLEVGEQYF,TGTGCCAGCAGCTTAGAAGTTGGCGAGCAGTACTTC
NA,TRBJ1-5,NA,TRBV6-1,CASRRKGEGNQPQHF,TGTGCCAGCAGGAGGAAGGGGGAGGGCAATCAGCCCCAGCATTTT
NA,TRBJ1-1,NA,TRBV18,CASSPIQGGTEAFF,TGTGCCAGCTCACCAATCCAGGGTGGCACTGAAGCTTTCTTT
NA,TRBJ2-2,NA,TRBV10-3,CAIFALNTGELFF,TGTGCCATCTTCGCTCTGAACACCGGGGAGCTGTTTTTT
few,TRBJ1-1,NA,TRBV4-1,CASSPVGSLTNTEAFF,TGCGCCAGCAGCCCCGTGGGCAGCCTTACGAACACTGAAGCTTTCTTT
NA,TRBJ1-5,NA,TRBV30,CAWTESQGRGPQHF,TGTGCCTGGACCGAAAGTCAGGGTCGCGGGCCCCAGCATTTT
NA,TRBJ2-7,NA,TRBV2,CASSRRGLSYEQYF,TGTGCCAGCAGTCGGAGGGGATTGTCCTACGAGCAGTACTTC
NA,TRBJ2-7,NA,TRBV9,CASSVTGLAYEQYF,TGTGCCAGCAGCGTAACAGGGCTCGCCTACGAGCAGTACTTC
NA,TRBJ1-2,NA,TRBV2,CASSLTRGPADGYTF,TGTGCCAGCAGCCTGACGAGGGGACCTGCCGATGGCTACACCTTC
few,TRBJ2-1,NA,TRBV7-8,CASSFGTGHNEQFF,TGTGCCAGCAGCTTCGGGACTGGCCACAATGAGCAGTTCTTC
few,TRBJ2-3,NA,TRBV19,CASSIDGSSGSTDTQYF,TGTGCCAGTAGTATAGATGGTTCCAGCGGTAGCACAGATACGCAGTATTTT
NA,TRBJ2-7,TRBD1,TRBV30,CALGQGHGKQYF,TGTGCGTTGGGACAGGGCCATGGCAAGCAGTACTTC
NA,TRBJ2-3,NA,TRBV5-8,CASSFVHSDTQYF,TGTGCCAGCAGCTTCGTCCACTCAGATACGCAGTATTTT
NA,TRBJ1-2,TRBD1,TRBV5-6,CASSLDRDGYTF,TGTGCCAGCAGCCTGGACAGGGACGGCTACACCTTC
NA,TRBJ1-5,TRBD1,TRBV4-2,CASSQEGQINQPQHF,TGTGCCAGCAGCCAGGAGGGACAGATCAATCAGCCCCAGCATTTT
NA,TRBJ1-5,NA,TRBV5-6,CASSLGVDLGPQHF,TGTGCCAGCAGCTTGGGCGTGGATCTGGGGCCCCAGCATTTT
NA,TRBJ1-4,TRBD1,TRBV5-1,CASSQSQGEKLFF,TGCGCCAGCAGCCAATCACAGGGGGAAAAACTGTTTTTT
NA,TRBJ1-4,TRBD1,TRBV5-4,CASSQSGGKLFF,TGTGCCAGCAGCCAGTCAGGGGGGAAACTGTTTTTT
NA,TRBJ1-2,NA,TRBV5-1,CASSLRSYGYTF,TGCGCCAGCAGCTTGCGAAGCTATGGCTACACCTTC
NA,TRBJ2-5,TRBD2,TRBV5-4,CASSPGLAQETQYF,TGTGCCAGCTCCCCCGGACTAGCCCAAGAGACCCAGTACTTC
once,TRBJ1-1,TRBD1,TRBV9,CASSPRDRGIPGLNTEAFF,TGTGCCAGCAGCCCGAGGGACAGGGGGATCCCAGGTCTGAACACTGAAGCTTTCTTT
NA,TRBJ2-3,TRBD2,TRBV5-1,CASSLSGGTDTQYF,TGCGCCAGCAGCTTGAGCGGGGGCACAGATACGCAGTATTTT
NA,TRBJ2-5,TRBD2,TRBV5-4,CASSLPSGKETQYF,TGTGCCAGCAGCTTGCCTAGCGGGAAAGAGACCCAGTACTTC
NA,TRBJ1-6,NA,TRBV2,CASSEGGVLTSPLHF,TGTGCCAGCAGTGAAGGCGGAGTATTGACTTCACCCCTCCACTTT
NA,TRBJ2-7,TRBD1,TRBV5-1,CASSLEGQGVDEQYF,TGCGCCAGCAGCTTGGAGGGACAGGGAGTCGACGAGCAGTACTTC
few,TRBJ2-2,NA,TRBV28,CASGGQNTGELFF,TGTGCCTCGGGGGGCCAGAACACCGGGGAGCTGTTTTTT
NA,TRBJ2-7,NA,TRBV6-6,CASNARATSYEQYF,TGTGCCAGCAACGCCAGGGCAACCTCCTACGAGCAGTACTTC
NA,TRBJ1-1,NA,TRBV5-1,CASSLGARGGNTEAFF,TGCGCCAGCAGCTTGGGGGCCCGGGGCGGGAACACTGAAGCTTTCTTT
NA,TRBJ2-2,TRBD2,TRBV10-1,CASSAGILAGYTGELFF,TGCGCCAGCAGTGCAGGGATCTTAGCGGGATACACCGGGGAGCTGTTTTTT
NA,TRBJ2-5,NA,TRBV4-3,CASSPGALPQETQYF,TGCGCCAGCAGCCCAGGAGCACTACCCCAAGAGACCCAGTACTTC
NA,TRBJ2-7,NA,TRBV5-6,CASSRVGGIPAEQYF,TGTGCCAGCAGCCGGGTAGGGGGGATTCCGGCCGAGCAGTACTTC
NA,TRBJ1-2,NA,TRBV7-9,CASSLHVQSEWYTF,TGTGCCAGCAGCCTCCACGTCCAAAGCGAGTGGTACACCTTC
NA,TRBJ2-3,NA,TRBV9,CASSGSQLSDTQYF,TGTGCCAGCAGCGGGTCCCAGTTGTCAGATACGCAGTATTTT
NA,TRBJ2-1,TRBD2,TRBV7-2,CASSLEALAGYNEQFF,TGTGCCAGCAGCTTAGAGGCCCTAGCGGGCTACAATGAGCAGTTCTTC
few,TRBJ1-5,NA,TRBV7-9,CASRSTSNQPQHF,TGTGCCAGCAGGTCGACAAGCAATCAGCCCCAGCATTTT
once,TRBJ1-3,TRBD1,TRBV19,CASSSWTGAGNTIYF,TGTGCCAGTAGTAGTTGGACAGGGGCTGGAAACACCATATATTTT
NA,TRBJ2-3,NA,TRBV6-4,CASSVTAASTDTQYF,TGTGCCAGCAGTGTTACAGCAGCTAGCACAGATACGCAGTATTTT
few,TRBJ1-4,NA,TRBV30,CAWSGVLAGEKLFF,TGTGCCTGGAGTGGGGTCCTGGCGGGTGAAAAACTGTTTTTT